What follows is one T cell receptor beta chain and its context. The data belong to a study of glioma-infiltrating T cells after dendritic cell vaccination. Across the study: Patients received autologous tumor lysate-pulsed dendritic cell vaccination between about 2002 and 2012.

This sample's time point: after dendritic cell vaccination, including at tumor progression/relapse. CDR1 MDHEN and CDR2 SYDVKM come from the germline V gene. The CDR3 has 14 amino acids. The trim removed 6 bases at V and 10 bases at J, leaving 13 bases unmatched. Libraries were prepared by immunoSEQ multiplex PCR; TCRdb keeps only in-frame clonotypes and omits some of them. This sample carries 110,000 or so clones, almost 90% of them seen once, and the ten largest clones take roughly 3%. This TCR came from a human donor with glioblastoma. V gene TRBV28 combines with J gene TRBJ1-1, with 8 bases identical to TRBD1. The source was blood, collected after dendritic cell vaccination. The CDR3 nucleotides are TGTGCCAGCAGCCCCGGGACAGGAGGCGGGGGAGCTTTCTTT. Protein: CASSPGTGGGGAFF.